This T cell receptor (beta chain) emerged from a study of blood T cells in healthy people across ages. The wider study: Researchers report that template switching captured about one barcoded beta molecule per two T cells. Study observations and caveats: Age showed a roughly linear inverse relationship with TCR beta diversity per million T cells.

Germline CDR1 and CDR2: LGHNA and YSLEER. The CDR3 loop spans 18 amino acids. Of note for this clonotype: The antigen remains unidentified.

Using a J-beta primer mix together with a sample-barcoded 5' primer, a second PCR was run for roughly 6 to 11 cycles. Each CDR3 protein gets one entry after TCRdb re-called the 5' RACE reads with MiXCR. The table records roughly 1.5 million distinct CDR3 sequences, less than 45% of them present only once. Peripheral blood from each donor was collected in a volume of roughly 9.2 milliliters. The sample taken for sequencing was blood. The rearrangement uses TRBV4-3 and TRBJ2-1; no reliable D call. Near its end, the DNA agrees better with TRBJ2-7, so the J call may be wrong. This clonotype was obtained from a woman younger than 35 in good health. For the CDR3, the DNA is TGCGCCAGCAGCCAAGGTCGGGCAGCGCTAAGCTCCTACAATGAGCAGTACTTC. Translated, it gives CASSQGRAALSSYNEQYF.